This T cell receptor beta chain was sequenced for a study of blood T cells in healthy people across ages. CDR1 and CDR2 (germline): SGHRS, YFSETQ. This CDR3 comprises 14 residues. Trimming cost V 4 bases and J 1 base, with 11 bases left between them. For the second PCR, which ran for roughly 6 to 11 cycles, a sample-barcoded 5' primer and a J-beta primer mix were used. All cDNA molecules were each tagged by a template-switch adaptor with 12 random nucleotides. Each CDR3 protein gets one entry after TCRdb re-called the 5' RACE reads with MiXCR. The table records 650,000 to 700,000 distinct CDR3 sequences, 52% of them present only once. Researchers report isolating at least 6 million PBMCs per sample. This clonotype was recorded once. Its antigen is not known. Study-level points and caveats: Naive CD4+ cells and diversity were both higher in long-lived donors than in aged donors. Older individuals had lower TCR beta diversity per million T cells (the decline was roughly linear).

Sequencing input: blood. V gene TRBV5-1 combines with J gene TRBJ1-1; D call uncertain. The receptor was isolated from a woman aged 80 or older in good health. CDR3 DNA sequence: TGCGCCAGCAGCGTTTCGACACCGAACACTGAAGCTTTCTTT. It translates to CASSVSTPNTEAFF.